This TCR beta chain was captured in a study of blood T cell repertoires in COVID-19. As for the study in general: The samples span acute and convalescent COVID-19 from the United States, Italy and Spain. In each case, the material was cDNA or gDNA derived from T cells, B-cell-depleted T cells, or PBMCs.

Produced via immunoSEQ multiplex PCR; TCRdb's table is partial and in-frame only. The sample carries 60,000 to 70,000 clones, roughly 74% recorded once. Germline-derived CDR1 and CDR2 are WNHNN and SYGVQD (reference sequence). The CDR3 totals 16 residues. Germline trimming cut 1 base from V and 4 bases from J; bases unmatched to any gene: 5. V and J are TRBV10-1 and TRBJ2-3, with 10 bases matching TRBD2. Sequenced sample: peripheral blood. This clonotype was sampled from an elderly woman with acute or convalescent COVID-19. CDR3 bases: TGCGCCAGCAGTGAGTTAATAGCGGGAGGTTCAGATACGCAGTATTTT. Its translation is CASSELIAGGSDTQYF.